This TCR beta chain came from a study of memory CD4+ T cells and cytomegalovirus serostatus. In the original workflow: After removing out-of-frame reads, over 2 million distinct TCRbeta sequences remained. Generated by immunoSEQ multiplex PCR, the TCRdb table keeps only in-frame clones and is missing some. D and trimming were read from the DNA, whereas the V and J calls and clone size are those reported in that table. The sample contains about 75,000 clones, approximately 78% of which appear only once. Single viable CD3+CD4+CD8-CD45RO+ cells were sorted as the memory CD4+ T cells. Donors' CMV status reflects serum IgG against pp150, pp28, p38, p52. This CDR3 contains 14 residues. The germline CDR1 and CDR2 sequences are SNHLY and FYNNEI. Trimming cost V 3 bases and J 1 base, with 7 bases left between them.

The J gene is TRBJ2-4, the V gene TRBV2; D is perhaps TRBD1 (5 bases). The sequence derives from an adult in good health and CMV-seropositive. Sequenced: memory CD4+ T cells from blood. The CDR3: CASSDRVAKNIQYF. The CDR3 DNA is TGTGCCAGCAGTGACAGGGTGGCCAAAAACATTCAGTACTTC.